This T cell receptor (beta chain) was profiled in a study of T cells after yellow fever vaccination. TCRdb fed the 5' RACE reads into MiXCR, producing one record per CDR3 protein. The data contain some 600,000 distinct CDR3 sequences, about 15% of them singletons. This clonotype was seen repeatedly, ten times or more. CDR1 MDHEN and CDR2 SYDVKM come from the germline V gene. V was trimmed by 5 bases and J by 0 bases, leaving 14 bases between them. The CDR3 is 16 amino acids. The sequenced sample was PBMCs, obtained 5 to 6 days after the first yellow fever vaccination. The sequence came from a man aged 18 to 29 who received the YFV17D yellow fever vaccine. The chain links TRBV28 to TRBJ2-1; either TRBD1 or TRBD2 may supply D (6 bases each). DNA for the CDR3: TGTGCCAGCAGTCCCACGGGGGCGAGCTCCTACAATGAGCAGTTCTTC. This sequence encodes CASSPTGASSYNEQFF.